Included here is one T cell receptor (beta chain) sequence, with context. Germline-derived CDR1 and CDR2 are LGHDT and YNNKEL (reference sequence). J gave up 5 bases and V 0 bases, and 5 bases lay outside the gene matches. CDR3 length: 15 amino acids. This sample is part of a study of blood T cell repertoires in COVID-19. The authors' processing: Reference gene primer amplification gave estimated nucleated cell counts. Produced via immunoSEQ multiplex PCR; TCRdb's table is partial and in-frame only. That table gives V, J and clone size, and the DNA gave D and trimming. Counted here are just over 350,000 clones, roughly nine tenths occurring once; the ten biggest clones make up approximately 3.1%.

The TCR comes from a woman aged 30 to 39 who had recovered from COVID-19. Sequenced material: PBMCs or T cells enriched from blood (not recorded which). The chain couples TRBV3-1 (or the pseudogene TRBV3-2) to TRBJ1-2; TRBD1 aligns across 8 bases. CDR3 in DNA: TGTGCCAGCAGCCAAGAGACAGGGGCGGAATATGGCTACACCTTC. This translates into CASSQETGAEYGYTF.